This TCR beta chain came from a study of cytomegalovirus exposure and HLA in healthy donors. Note on this clone: Antigen: not known.

The CDR3 is 11 amino acids. V lost 4 bases, J lost 9 bases, and 8 bases lay in between. The germline V gene encodes CDR1 MDHEN and CDR2 SYDVKM. Researchers ran the PCR with 60 Vbeta and 13 Jbeta primers. Here immunoSEQ multiplex PCR was the method, and the copy in TCRdb shows in-frame clones only, minus some. This sample contains about 150,000 clones. Study outcomes and limitations: There were some public TCRs occurring in many donors, but most TCR sequences were rare. A classifier reportedly called cytomegalovirus status with high sensitivity and specificity. A later analysis associated 15,000 or so TCR beta sequences with HLA alleles at a 0.05 false discovery rate.

The clonotype was recovered from a woman aged 45-60 years in good health and CMV-seronegative. The chain recombines TRBV28 with TRBJ2-3; D not certain. Sequenced: PBMCs. CDR3 loop: CASSSKHTQYF. CDR3 sequence (DNA): TGTGCCAGCAGTTCAAAACACACGCAGTATTTT.